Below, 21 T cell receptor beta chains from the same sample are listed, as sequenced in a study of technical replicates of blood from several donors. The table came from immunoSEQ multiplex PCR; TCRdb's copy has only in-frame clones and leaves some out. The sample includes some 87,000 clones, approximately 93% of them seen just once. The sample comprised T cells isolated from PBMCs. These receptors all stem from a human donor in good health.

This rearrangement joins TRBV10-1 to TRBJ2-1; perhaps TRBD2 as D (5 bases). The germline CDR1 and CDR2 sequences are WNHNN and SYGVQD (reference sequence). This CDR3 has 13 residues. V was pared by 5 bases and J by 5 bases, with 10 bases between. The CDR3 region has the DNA TGCGCCAGCAGTTCGGGGAAAAACAATGAGCAGTTCTTC. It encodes CASSSGKNNEQFF.

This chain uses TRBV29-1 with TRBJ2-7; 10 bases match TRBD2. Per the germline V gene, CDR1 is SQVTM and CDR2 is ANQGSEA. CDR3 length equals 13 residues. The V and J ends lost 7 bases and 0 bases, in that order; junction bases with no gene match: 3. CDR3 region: CSATSGNSYEQYF. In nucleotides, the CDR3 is TGCAGCGCTACTAGCGGGAACTCCTACGAGCAGTACTTC.

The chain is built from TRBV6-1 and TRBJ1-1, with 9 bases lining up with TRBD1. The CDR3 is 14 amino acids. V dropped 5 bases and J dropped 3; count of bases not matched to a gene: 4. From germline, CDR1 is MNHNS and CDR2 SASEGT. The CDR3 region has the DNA TGTGCCAGCAGTCCGACAGGGGGTCACACTGAAGCTTTCTTT. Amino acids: CASSPTGGHTEAFF.

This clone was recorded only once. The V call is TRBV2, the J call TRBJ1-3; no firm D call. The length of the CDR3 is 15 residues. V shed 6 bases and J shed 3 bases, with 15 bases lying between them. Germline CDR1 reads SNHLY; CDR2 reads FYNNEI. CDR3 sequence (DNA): TGTGCCAGCAGCGGGATTTGGAGTTTTGGAAACACCATATATTTT. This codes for CASSGIWSFGNTIYF.

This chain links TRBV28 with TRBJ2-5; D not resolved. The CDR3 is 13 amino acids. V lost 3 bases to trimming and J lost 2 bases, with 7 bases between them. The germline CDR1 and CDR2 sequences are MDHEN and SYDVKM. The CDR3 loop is CASSFGYQETQYF. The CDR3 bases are TGTGCCAGCAGTTTCGGGTATCAAGAGACCCAGTACTTC. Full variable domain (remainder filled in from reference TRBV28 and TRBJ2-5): DVKVTQSSRYLVKRTGEKVFLECVQDMDHENMFWYRQDPGLGLRLIYFSYDVKMKEKGDIPEGYSVSREKKERFSLILESASTNQTSMYLCASSFGYQETQYFGPGTRLLVL.

The chain's CDR3 is CASTSEDRDLDEQYF. In DNA form, the CDR3 reads TGTGCCAGCACCTCCGAGGACAGGGATCTTGACGAGCAGTACTTC. This rearrangement joins TRBV7-9 to TRBJ2-7; TRBD1 agrees at 8 bases. With V trimmed by 7 bases and J by 5 bases, 13 bases remained unmatched. Germline assignment: CDR1 SEHNR and CDR2 FQNEAQ (reference sequence). This CDR3 region has 15 residues.

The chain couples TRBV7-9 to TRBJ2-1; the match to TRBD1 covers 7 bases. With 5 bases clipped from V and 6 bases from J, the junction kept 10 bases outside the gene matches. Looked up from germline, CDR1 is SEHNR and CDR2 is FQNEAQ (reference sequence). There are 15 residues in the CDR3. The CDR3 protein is CASSHPGQSFNEQFF. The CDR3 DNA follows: TGTGCCAGCAGCCACCCGGGACAGAGTTTCAATGAGCAGTTCTTC.

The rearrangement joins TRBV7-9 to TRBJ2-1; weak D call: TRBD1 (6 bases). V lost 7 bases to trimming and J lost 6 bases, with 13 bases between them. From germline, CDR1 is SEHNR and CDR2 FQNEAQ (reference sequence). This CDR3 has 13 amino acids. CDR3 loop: CASTIGGFNEQFF. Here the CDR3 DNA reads TGTGCCAGCACTATAGGGGGTTTCAATGAGCAGTTCTTC.

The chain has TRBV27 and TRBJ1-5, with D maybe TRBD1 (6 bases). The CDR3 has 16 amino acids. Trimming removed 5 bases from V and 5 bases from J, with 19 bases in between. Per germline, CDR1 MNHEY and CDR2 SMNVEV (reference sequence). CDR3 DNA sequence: TGTGCCAGCAGTCCCTCCTGGGGGCCGATATATCAGCCCCAGCATTTT. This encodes CASSPSWGPIYQPQHF.

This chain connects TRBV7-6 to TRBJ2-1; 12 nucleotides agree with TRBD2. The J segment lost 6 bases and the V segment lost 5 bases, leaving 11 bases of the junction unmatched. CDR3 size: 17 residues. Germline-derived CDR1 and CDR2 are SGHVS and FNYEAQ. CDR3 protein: CASSPLAGGPSGNEQFF. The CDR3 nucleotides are TGTGCCAGCAGCCCTCTAGCGGGAGGGCCATCCGGCAATGAGCAGTTCTTC.

The DNA of the CDR3 is TGTGCCAGCAGTTACTCCCTAGCGGGAGCTAACAATGAGCAGTTCTTC. Translating gives CASSYSLAGANNEQFF. V gene TRBV6-5 combines with J gene TRBJ2-1; 10 bases are a match to TRBD2. Germline values: CDR1 MNHEY, CDR2 SVGAGI. CDR3 length: 16 amino acids. V shed 0 bases and J 5 bases; nucleotides not matched to a gene: 4.

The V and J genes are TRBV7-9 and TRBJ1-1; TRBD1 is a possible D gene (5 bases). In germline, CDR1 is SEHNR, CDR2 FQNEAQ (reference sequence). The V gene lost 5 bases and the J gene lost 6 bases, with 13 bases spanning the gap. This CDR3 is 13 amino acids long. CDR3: CASSGQGPPEAFF. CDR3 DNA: TGTGCCAGCAGCGGCCAGGGTCCTCCTGAAGCTTTCTTT.

In nucleotides, the CDR3 is TGCAGTGCCCCTCAACTTTACGAGCAGTACTTC. Its protein is CSAPQLYEQYF. The rearrangement uses TRBV20-1 and TRBJ2-7; D not resolved. Germline values: CDR1 DFQATT, CDR2 SNEGSKA (reference sequence). Trimming removed 6 bases from V and 4 bases from J, with 10 bases in between. The CDR3 contains 11 residues.

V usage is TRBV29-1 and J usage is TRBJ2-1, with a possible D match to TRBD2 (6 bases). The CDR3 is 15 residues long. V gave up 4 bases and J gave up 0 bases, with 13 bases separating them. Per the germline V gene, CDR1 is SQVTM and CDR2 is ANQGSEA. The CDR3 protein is CSVGASASSYNEQFF. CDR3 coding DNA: TGCAGCGTTGGGGCTAGCGCTAGCTCCTACAATGAGCAGTTCTTC.

The CDR3 is CATPGYPEAFF. Written as DNA, the CDR3 is TGTGCCACCCCGGGGTATCCTGAAGCTTTCTTT. The chain has TRBV2 and TRBJ1-1; no firm D call. CDR1 SNHLY and CDR2 FYNNEI come from the germline V gene. The V end was cut by 10 bases, the J end by 6 bases, with 12 bases between. The CDR3 extends over 11 amino acids.

The CDR3 spells CASSQDGRTIEAFF. DNA of the CDR3: TGCGCCAGCAGCCAAGACGGACGGACTATCGAAGCTTTCTTT. The V call is TRBV4-3, the J call TRBJ1-1; no reliable D call. Trimming cost V 0 bases and J 8 bases, with 13 bases left between them. Per the germline V gene, CDR1 is LGHNA and CDR2 is YSLEER. The CDR3 spans 14 residues.

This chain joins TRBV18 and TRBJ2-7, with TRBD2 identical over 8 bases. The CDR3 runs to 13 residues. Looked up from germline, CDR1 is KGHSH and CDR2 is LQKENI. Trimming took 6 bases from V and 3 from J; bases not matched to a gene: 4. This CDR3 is CASSGGRFYEQYF. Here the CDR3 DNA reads TGTGCCAGCTCGGGCGGGAGGTTCTACGAGCAGTACTTC.

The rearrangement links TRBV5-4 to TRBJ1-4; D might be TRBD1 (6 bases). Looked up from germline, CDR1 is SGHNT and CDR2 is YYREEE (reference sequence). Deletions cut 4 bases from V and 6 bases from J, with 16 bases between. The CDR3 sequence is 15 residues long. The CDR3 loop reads CASSVSPGDYEKLFF. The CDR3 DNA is TGTGCCAGCAGCGTGAGCCCAGGGGATTATGAAAAACTGTTTTTT. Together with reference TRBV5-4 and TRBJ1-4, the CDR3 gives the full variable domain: ETGVTQSPTHLIKTRGQQVTLRCSSQSGHNTVSWYQQALGQGPQFIFQYYREEENGRGNFPPRFSGLQFPNYSSELNVNALELDDSALYLCASSVSPGDYEKLFFGSGTQLSVL.

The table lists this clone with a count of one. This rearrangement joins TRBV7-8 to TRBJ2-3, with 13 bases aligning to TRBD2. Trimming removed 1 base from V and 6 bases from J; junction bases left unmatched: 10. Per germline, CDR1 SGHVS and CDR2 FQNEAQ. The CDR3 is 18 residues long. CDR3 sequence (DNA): TGTGCCAGCAGCTTAGACCCCCCGGGACTAGCGGGATTCGATACGCAGTATTTT. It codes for CASSLDPPGLAGFDTQYF.

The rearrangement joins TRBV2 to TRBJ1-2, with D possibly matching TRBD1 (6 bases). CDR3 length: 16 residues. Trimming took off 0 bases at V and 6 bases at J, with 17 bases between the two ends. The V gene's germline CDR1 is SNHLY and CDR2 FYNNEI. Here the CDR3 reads CASSEALNRAENGYTF. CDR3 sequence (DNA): TGTGCCAGCAGTGAAGCCCTAAACAGGGCGGAGAATGGCTACACCTTC.

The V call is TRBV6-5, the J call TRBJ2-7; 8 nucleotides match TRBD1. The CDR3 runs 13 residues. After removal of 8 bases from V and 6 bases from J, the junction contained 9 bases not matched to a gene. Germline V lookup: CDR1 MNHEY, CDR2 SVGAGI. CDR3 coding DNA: TGTGCCAGCGAGAGGACAGGGAGAGGCGAGCAGTACTTC. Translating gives CASERTGRGEQYF.